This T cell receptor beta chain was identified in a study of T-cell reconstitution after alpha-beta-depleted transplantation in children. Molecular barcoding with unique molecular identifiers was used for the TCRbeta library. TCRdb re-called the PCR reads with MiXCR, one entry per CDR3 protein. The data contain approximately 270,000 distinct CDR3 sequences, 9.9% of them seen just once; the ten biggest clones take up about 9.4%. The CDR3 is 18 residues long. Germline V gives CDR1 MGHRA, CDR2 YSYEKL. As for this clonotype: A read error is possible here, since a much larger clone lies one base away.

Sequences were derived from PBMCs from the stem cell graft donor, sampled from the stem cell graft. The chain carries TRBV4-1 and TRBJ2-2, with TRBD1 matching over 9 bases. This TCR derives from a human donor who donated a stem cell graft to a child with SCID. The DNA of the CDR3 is TGCGCCAGCAGCCAAGGTCAAGGAAGGACAGGGGACACCGTGGAGCTGTTTTTT. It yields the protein CASSQGQGRTGDTVELFF.